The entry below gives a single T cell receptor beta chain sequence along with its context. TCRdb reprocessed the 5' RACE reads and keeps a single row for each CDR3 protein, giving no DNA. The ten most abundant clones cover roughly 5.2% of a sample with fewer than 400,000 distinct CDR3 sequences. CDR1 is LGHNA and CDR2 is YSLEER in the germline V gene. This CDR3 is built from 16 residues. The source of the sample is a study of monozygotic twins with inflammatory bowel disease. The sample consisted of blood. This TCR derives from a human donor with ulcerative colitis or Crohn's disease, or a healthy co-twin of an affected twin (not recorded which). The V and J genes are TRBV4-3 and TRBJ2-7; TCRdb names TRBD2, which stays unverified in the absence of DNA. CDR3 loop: CASSQVLGRVDYEQYF.